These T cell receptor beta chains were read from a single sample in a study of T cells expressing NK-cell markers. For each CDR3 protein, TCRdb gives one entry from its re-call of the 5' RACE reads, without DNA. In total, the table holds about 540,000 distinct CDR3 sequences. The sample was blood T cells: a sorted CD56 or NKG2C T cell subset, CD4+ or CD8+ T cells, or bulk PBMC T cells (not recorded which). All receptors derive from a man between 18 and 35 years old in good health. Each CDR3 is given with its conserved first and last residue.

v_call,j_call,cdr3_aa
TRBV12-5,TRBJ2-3,CASGLGLAGSTDTQYF
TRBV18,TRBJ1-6,CASSQLDSSGSPLHF
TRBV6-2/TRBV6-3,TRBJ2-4,CASSLDSIAKNIQYF
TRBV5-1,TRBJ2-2,CASSSVWGWTGELFF
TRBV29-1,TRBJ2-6,CSVVTQSGANVLTF
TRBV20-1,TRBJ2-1,CSGPRRGGNEQFF
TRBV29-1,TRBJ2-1,CSAGPGTSGPDSYNEQFF
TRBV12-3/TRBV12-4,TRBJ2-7,CASRPGQLTYEQYF
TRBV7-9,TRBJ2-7,CASSLARGLAGSYEQYF
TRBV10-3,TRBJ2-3,CAISDIPSSVTDTQYF
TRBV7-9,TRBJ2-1,CASSSLYLDNEQFF
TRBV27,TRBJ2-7,CASRKEQGYEQYF
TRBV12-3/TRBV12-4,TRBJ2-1,CASSLLSGRRGNEQFF
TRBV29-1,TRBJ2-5,CSVEDGRVETQYF
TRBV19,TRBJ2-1,CASSSRRVSYNEQFF
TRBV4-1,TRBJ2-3,CASSLDTAQGPDTQYF
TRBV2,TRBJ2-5,CASSETGGLEQTQYF
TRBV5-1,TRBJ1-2,CASSLEPVASNYGYTF
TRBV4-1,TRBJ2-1,CASSQDSGFSSYNEQFF
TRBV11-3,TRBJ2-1,CASSLDGGREVHEQFF
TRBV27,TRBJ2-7,CASKIKTGTPVGQYF
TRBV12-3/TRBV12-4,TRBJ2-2,CASSLAPRLNTGELFF
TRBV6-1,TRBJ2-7,CASREPGRRGRYEQYF
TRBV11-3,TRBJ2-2,CASRRRRASRSPGELFF
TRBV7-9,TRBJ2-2,CATLETGELFF
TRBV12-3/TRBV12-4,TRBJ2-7,CASQGARDEQYF
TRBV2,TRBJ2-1,CASSVAGASFF
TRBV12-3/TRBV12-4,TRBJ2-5,CASSLARLAGVETQYF
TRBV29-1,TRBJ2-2,CSVVGQGWAGELFF
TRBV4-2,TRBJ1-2,CASSQDTRGVGYTF
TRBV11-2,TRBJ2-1,CASRLLAGGLNEQFF
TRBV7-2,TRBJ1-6,CASSPGTSSLHF
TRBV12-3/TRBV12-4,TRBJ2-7,CASTGGTSYEQYF
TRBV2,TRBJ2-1,CASSDPAGGADMQFF
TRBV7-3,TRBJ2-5,CASSLGGAGGGETQYF
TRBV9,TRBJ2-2,CASSLRAGELFF
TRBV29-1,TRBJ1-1,CSVEEGGTSEAFF
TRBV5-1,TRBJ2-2,CASSPTGTVNTGELFF
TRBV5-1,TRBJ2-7,CASSLVPQGIGDEQYF
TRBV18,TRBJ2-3,CATTSDLSRGGYF
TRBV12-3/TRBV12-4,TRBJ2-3,CASSFVGGDPDTQYF
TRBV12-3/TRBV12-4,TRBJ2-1,CASSRASELTFEQFF
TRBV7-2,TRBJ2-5,CASSLQSGMETQYF
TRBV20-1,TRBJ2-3,CSARTSQEDTQYF
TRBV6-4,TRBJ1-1,CASSHPTTGTGLKRAEAFF
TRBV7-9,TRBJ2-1,CANGGMRPNSYNEQFF
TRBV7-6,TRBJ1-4,CASSAEPGQTNEKLFF
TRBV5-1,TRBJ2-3,CASSPLIGEGGTDTQYF
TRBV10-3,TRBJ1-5,CATRGDSNQPQHF
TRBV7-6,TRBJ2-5,CASSLSPGAVQETQYF
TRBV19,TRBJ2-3,CASSSQGKQYF